This TCR beta chain was identified in a study of PD-L1 blockade in urothelial cancer. Study at large: It was at some point between 2014 and 2016 that patients started atezolizumab at 1,200 mg intravenously every 3 weeks. The study recovered a median of 141,255 T cells per blood sample. Analyses used blood from 3 weeks (second dose) and 6 weeks after treatment start.

The protocol was immunoSEQ multiplex PCR, while the TCRdb copy is restricted to in-frame clones and leaves out a portion. The sample carries some 100,000 clones, roughly nine tenths recorded once. CDR3 length: 15 residues. Germline V gene sequence: CDR1 SGHDT, CDR2 YYEEEE. Trimming left V 3 bases short and J 5 bases short, with 14 bases between. The sample in question was PBMCs, obtained around atezolizumab (anti-PD-L1) treatment. This clonotype was obtained from a woman older than 75 with urothelial cancer. The chain joins TRBV5-6 to TRBJ2-2; D might be TRBD1 (6 bases). CDR3 in amino acids: CASSWGHDFTGELFF. CDR3 bases: TGTGCCAGCAGCTGGGGACACGACTTTACCGGGGAGCTGTTTTTT.